The rows below give T cell receptor beta chains drawn from one sample of a study of T cell repertoires in cytomegalovirus infection. Their antigen targets remain unknown. A single record per CDR3 protein comes from TCRdb applying MiXCR to the reads. The profile shows nearly 700,000 distinct CDR3 sequences, roughly 36% of them singletons. Sequencing used cultured PBMCs, obtained from culture after CMV antigen stimulation. These receptors were collected from a human donor in good health (CMV status not recorded). Some clones in this sample may be carry-over from other donors' samples. The CDR3 runs from the conserved cysteine through the conserved F or W. A D gene is named only where the DNA matches it firmly. Size tells how often a clone was seen (once, few, many) or the class of an expanded clone, and some rows leave it out.

V gene: TRBV7-8; clone size: .; D gene: .; J gene: TRBJ2-5; CDR3 protein: CASSHPRETQYF; CDR3 DNA: TGTGCCAGCAGCCACCCCCGGGAGACCCAGTACTTC
V gene: TRBV10-3; clone size: .; D gene: .; J gene: TRBJ2-6; CDR3 protein: CAIRDQGLGANVLTF; CDR3 DNA: TGTGCCATCAGAGACCAGGGGTTAGGGGCCAACGTCCTGACTTTC
V gene: TRBV7-2; clone size: many; D gene: .; J gene: TRBJ1-1; CDR3 protein: CASSLGGLQVTEAFF; CDR3 DNA: TGTGCCAGCAGCTTAGGAGGGTTGCAGGTAACTGAAGCTTTCTTT
V gene: TRBV19; clone size: .; D gene: .; J gene: TRBJ2-4; CDR3 protein: CASGKQDSNIQYF; CDR3 DNA: TGTGCCAGTGGGAAACAGGATTCAAACATTCAGTACTTC
V gene: TRBV7-9; clone size: few; D gene: .; J gene: TRBJ2-2; CDR3 protein: CASRRDSYTGELFF; CDR3 DNA: TGTGCCAGCAGACGGGACTCCTACACCGGGGAGCTGTTTTTT
V gene: TRBV7-8; clone size: .; D gene: .; J gene: TRBJ1-4; CDR3 protein: CASRLTATNEKLFF; CDR3 DNA: TGTGCCAGCAGGTTAACAGCTACTAATGAAAAACTGTTTTTT
V gene: TRBV5-5; clone size: .; D gene: .; J gene: TRBJ1-2; CDR3 protein: CASSLMGASMEGYTF; CDR3 DNA: TGTGCCAGCAGCTTGATGGGGGCGAGCATGGAGGGCTACACCTTC
V gene: TRBV7-9; clone size: few; D gene: .; J gene: TRBJ1-1; CDR3 protein: CASSAFLEAFF; CDR3 DNA: TGTGCCAGCAGCGCCTTTCTTGAAGCTTTCTTT
V gene: TRBV10-3; clone size: .; D gene: .; J gene: TRBJ1-1; CDR3 protein: CAISVSGANTEAFF; CDR3 DNA: TGTGCCATCAGTGTATCAGGGGCGAACACTGAAGCTTTCTTT
V gene: TRBV7-2; clone size: .; D gene: .; J gene: TRBJ1-1; CDR3 protein: CASSAPPGLTEAFF; CDR3 DNA: TGTGCCAGCAGCGCACCCCCAGGCCTGACTGAAGCTTTCTTT
V gene: TRBV6-1; clone size: .; D gene: .; J gene: TRBJ2-7; CDR3 protein: CASKGSPYEQYF; CDR3 DNA: TGTGCCAGCAAGGGCAGCCCCTACGAGCAGTACTTC
V gene: TRBV20-1; clone size: .; D gene: .; J gene: TRBJ1-4; CDR3 protein: CSASDSLGTNEKLFF; CDR3 DNA: TGCAGTGCTTCGGACAGCCTGGGAACTAATGAAAAACTGTTTTTT
V gene: TRBV7-2; clone size: many; D gene: .; J gene: TRBJ1-3; CDR3 protein: CASSYLGGNTIYF; CDR3 DNA: TGTGCCAGCAGCTATCTCGGTGGAAACACCATATATTTT
V gene: TRBV5-1; clone size: once; D gene: TRBD2; J gene: TRBJ2-1; CDR3 protein: CASCRESSGGSYNEQFF; CDR3 DNA: TGCGCCAGTTGCCGGGAGTCTAGCGGGGGTTCCTACAATGAGCAGTTCTTC
V gene: TRBV11-2; clone size: .; D gene: .; J gene: TRBJ1-3; CDR3 protein: CASSLIRASGNTIYF; CDR3 DNA: TGTGCCAGCAGCTTAATCAGGGCCAGCGGGAACACCATATATTTT
V gene: TRBV11-2; clone size: few; D gene: .; J gene: TRBJ2-7; CDR3 protein: CASSRAGWYEQYF; CDR3 DNA: TGTGCCAGCAGCCGAGCCGGATGGTACGAGCAGTACTTC
V gene: TRBV4-1; clone size: many; D gene: .; J gene: TRBJ1-1; CDR3 protein: CASSPKMTYQRGSTEAFF; CDR3 DNA: TGCGCCAGCAGCCCGAAAATGACCTATCAAAGGGGGTCCACTGAAGCTTTCTTT
V gene: TRBV20-1; clone size: .; D gene: .; J gene: TRBJ2-4; CDR3 protein: CSARDPRGGDIQYF; CDR3 DNA: TGCAGTGCTAGAGACCCTAGGGGTGGGGACATTCAGTACTTC
V gene: TRBV2; clone size: many; D gene: .; J gene: TRBJ1-1; CDR3 protein: CASSRTDEAFF; CDR3 DNA: TGTGCCAGCAGCAGGACGGACGAAGCTTTCTTT
V gene: TRBV9; clone size: .; D gene: .; J gene: TRBJ2-1; CDR3 protein: CASSPPSGTYNEQFF; CDR3 DNA: TGTGCCAGCAGCCCCCCCAGCGGTACCTACAATGAGCAGTTCTTC
V gene: TRBV28; clone size: .; D gene: .; J gene: TRBJ1-5; CDR3 protein: CASSLPHVRQVHQPQHF; CDR3 DNA: TGTGCCAGCAGTTTGCCCCACGTGCGTCAGGTCCACCAGCCCCAGCATTTT
V gene: TRBV19; clone size: .; D gene: .; J gene: TRBJ1-1; CDR3 protein: CATGTHEAFF; CDR3 DNA: TGTGCGACGGGGACCCATGAAGCTTTCTTT